These 8 T cell receptor beta chains originate from one sample sequenced in a study of blood T cells in healthy people across ages (dated by TCRdb to about 2015). The receptor library was made with 5' RACE. The sample was run on an Illumina HiSeq 2500. A second roughly 6 to 12 cycle PCR used a sample-barcoded 5' primer and a J-beta primer mix. TCRdb itself trimmed the public reads at Q25 with fastp, ran MiXCR and retained productive beta chains. CDR3 protein sequences are deduplicated, and each keeps its most common genes and DNA. Within this sample are 650,000 to 800,000 distinct CDR3 sequences, with more than 45% of them counted one time only. The top ten constitute roughly 13% of the sample. The sample comprised blood. These receptors were obtained from a woman over 75 in good health.

The chain is built from TRBV4-1 and TRBJ2-5; 7 positions agree with TRBD1. The CDR3 sequence is 15 residues long. Germline V lookup: CDR1 MGHRA, CDR2 YSYEKL. J gave up 3 bases and V 5 bases, and 9 bases lay outside the gene matches. CDR3 nucleotides: TGCGCCAGCAGCGCGGACAGGTGGGTTGAAGAGACCCAGTACTTC. Protein: CASSADRWVEETQYF.

In this sample, this clonotype turned up a few times. The J gene is TRBJ2-3, the V gene TRBV11-2, with D hard to call. Trimming took off 0 bases at V and 3 bases at J, with 4 bases between the two ends. Looked up from germline, CDR1 is SGHAT and CDR2 is FQNNGV. The CDR3 covers 13 residues. The CDR3 reads CASSLDMTDTQYF. CDR3 coding DNA: TGTGCCAGCAGCTTAGATATGACAGATACGCAGTATTTT.

This clonotype was counted only a few times. The chain links TRBV7-9 to TRBJ1-6; the match to TRBD1 covers 10 bases. Germline CDR1 and CDR2: SEHNR and FQNEAQ (reference sequence). This CDR3 has 15 residues. Trimming took 5 bases from V and 8 from J; bases not matched to a gene: 6. CDR3 sequence reads: CASSEGQGKYSPLHF. DNA for the CDR3: TGTGCCAGCAGCGAGGGACAGGGGAAGTATTCACCCCTCCACTTT.

This clonotype was seen a handful of times. The chain is built from TRBV5-1 and TRBJ2-3; 9 positions agree with TRBD1. This CDR3 contains 13 residues. The junction had 3 bases not matched to a gene; V was cut back by 4 bases and J by 6 bases. Germline CDR1 and CDR2: SGHRS and YFSETQ. CDR3 amino acids: CASSGTGSDTQYF. In nucleotides, the CDR3 is TGCGCCAGCAGCGGGACAGGGAGCGATACGCAGTATTTT.

The chain has TRBV25-1 and TRBJ2-3, with 10 bases matching TRBD2. J was trimmed by 1 base and V by 2 bases; bases with no gene match: 6. CDR1 and CDR2 (germline): MGHDK, SYGVNS. This CDR3 region has 17 residues. The CDR3 reads CASSERRTSGGTDTQYF. CDR3 nucleotides: TGTGCCAGCAGTGAAAGGCGGACTAGCGGAGGCACAGATACGCAGTATTTT.

The chain uses TRBV20-1 and TRBJ2-1; TRBD2 matches 7 bases. CDR3 size: 16 residues. Germline V gene lookup returns CDR1 DFQATT and CDR2 SNEGSKA (reference sequence). The J segment lost 4 bases and the V segment lost 0 bases, leaving 9 bases of the junction unmatched. CDR3 residues: CSARDLGGGKYNEQFF. The CDR3 DNA follows: TGCAGTGCTAGAGATCTCGGCGGGGGAAAATACAATGAGCAGTTCTTC.

J is TRBJ1-2 and V is TRBV20-1, with D tentatively TRBD1 (6 bases). Germline CDR1 and CDR2: DFQATT and SNEGSKA (reference sequence). The CDR3 has 14 residues. V was shortened by 5 bases and J by 1 base, with 14 bases between the two germline ends. CDR3 in DNA: TGCAGTGCTGGGGGGGGCAGGGGTAACTATGGCTACACCTTC. It is translated as CSAGGGRGNYGYTF.

The chain couples TRBV29-1 to TRBJ2-1, with a possible D match to TRBD2 (6 bases). The CDR3 consists of 13 residues. Per the germline V gene, CDR1 is SQVTM and CDR2 is ANQGSEA. The V gene lost 5 bases and the J gene lost 7 bases, with 15 bases spanning the gap. The CDR3 region has the DNA TGCAGCGTTAGACTAGATACCCGTAATGAGCAGTTCTTC. Its translation: CSVRLDTRNEQFF.